This entry is about one TCR beta chain. Its antigen remains unknown. This record belongs to a study of T cell responses to AZD1222 COVID-19 vaccine. Study-wide context: Second-dose schedules of about 4 or about 12 weeks were combined. Study results and caveats: Baseline seropositivity characterized only six or seven AZD1222 recipients.

Losses at the gene ends were 5 bases for V and 6 bases for J; bases not matched to a gene: 1. The germline CDR1 and CDR2 sequences are MNHEY and SVGAGI. The CDR3 runs 12 residues. The assay was immunoSEQ multiplex PCR, and TCRdb's table has in-frame clones only and misses some. The sample carries some 200,000 clones, approximately 90% recorded once. The source material was peripheral blood, sampled on day 0 of AZD1222 vaccination. The V and J genes are TRBV6-5 and TRBJ2-7; 10 bases align to TRBD1. This TCR was sampled from an adult in good health. CDR3 in DNA: TGTGCCAGCAGTCGGGACAGGGGCGAGCAGTACTTC. Its protein is CASSRDRGEQYF.